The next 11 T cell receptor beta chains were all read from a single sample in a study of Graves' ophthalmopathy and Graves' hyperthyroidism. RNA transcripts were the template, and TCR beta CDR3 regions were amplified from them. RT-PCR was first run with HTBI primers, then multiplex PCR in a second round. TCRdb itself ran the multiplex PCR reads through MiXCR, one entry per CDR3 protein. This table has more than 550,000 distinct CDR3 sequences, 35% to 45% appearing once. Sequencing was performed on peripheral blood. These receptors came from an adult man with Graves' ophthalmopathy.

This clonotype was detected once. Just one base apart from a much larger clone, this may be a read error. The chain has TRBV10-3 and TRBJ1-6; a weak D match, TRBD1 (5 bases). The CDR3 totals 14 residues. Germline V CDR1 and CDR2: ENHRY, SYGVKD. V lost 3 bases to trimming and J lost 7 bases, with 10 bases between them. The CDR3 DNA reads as TGTGCCATCAGTGAAGCGTCAGGGAATTCACCCCTCCACTTT. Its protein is CAISEASGNSPLHF.

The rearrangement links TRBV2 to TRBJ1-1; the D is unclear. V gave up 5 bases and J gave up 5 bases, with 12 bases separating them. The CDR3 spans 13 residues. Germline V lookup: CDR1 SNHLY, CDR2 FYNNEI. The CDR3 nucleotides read TGTGCCAGCAGTCCTAACCAGGAGACTGAAGCTTTCTTT. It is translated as CASSPNQETEAFF.

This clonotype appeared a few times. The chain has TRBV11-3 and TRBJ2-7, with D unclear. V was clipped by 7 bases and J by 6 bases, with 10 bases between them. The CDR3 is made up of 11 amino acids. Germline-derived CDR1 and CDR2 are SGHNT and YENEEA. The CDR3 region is CASTPCREQYF. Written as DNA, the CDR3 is TGTGCCAGCACCCCCTGCCGCGAGCAGTACTTC.

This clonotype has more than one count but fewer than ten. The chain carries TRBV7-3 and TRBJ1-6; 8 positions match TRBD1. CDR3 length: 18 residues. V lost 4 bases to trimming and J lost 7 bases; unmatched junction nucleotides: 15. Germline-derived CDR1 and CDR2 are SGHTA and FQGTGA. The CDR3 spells CASSSHISGGRGNSPLHF. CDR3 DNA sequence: TGTGCCAGCAGCTCTCACATTTCAGGGGGCCGGGGGAATTCACCCCTCCACTTT.

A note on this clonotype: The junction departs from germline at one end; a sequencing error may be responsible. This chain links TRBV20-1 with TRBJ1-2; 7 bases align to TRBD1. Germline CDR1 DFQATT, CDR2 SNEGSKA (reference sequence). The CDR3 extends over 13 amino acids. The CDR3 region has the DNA TGCAGTGCTATCGGGACAGCGAACTATGGCCACACCTTC. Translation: CSAIGTANYGHTF.

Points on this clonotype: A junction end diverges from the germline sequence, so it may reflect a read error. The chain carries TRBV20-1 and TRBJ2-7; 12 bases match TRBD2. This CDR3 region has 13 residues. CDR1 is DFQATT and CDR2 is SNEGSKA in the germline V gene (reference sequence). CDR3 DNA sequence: TGCAGTGGGACTAGCGGGATCTGGTACGGGCAGTACTTC. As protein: CSGTSGIWYGQYF.

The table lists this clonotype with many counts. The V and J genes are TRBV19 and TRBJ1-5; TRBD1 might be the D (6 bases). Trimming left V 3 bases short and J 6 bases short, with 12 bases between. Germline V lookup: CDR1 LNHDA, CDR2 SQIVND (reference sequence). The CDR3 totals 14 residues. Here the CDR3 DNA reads TGTGCCAGTAGTATCTGGGGGGCAGGTCAGCCCCAGCATTTT. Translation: CASSIWGAGQPQHF. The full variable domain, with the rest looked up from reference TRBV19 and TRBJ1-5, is DGGITQSPKYLFRKEGQNVTLSCEQNLNHDAMYWYRQDPGQGLRLIYYSQIVNDFQKGDIAEGYSVSREKKESFPLTVTSAQKNPTAFYLCASSIWGAGQPQHFGDGTRLSIL.

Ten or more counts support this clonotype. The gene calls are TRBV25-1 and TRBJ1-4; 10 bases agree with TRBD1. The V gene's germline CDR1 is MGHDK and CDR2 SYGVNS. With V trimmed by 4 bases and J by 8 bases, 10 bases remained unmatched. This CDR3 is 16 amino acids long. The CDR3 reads CASSAPAGTGVEKLFF. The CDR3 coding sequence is TGTGCCAGCAGTGCCCCGGCCGGGACAGGGGTGGAAAAACTGTTTTTT.

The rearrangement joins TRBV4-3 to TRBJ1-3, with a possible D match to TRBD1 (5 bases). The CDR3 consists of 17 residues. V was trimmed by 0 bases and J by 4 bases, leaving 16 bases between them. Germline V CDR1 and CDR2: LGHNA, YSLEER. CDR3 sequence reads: CASSQEGTEDWGNTIYF. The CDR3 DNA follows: TGCGCCAGCAGCCAAGAAGGGACGGAAGATTGGGGAAACACCATATATTTT.

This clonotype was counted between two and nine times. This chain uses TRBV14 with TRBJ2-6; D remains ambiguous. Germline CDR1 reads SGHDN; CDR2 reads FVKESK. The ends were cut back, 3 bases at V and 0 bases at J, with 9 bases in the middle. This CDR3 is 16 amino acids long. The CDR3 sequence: CASSHRGGSGANVLTF. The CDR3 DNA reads TGTGCCAGCAGCCACCGAGGCGGCTCTGGGGCCAACGTCCTGACTTTC.

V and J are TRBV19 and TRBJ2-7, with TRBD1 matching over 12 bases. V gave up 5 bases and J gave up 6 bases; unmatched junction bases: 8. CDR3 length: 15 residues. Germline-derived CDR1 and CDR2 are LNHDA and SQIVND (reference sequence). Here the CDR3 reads CASSGLGQGAGEQYF. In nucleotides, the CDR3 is TGTGCCAGTAGTGGTTTGGGACAGGGGGCAGGCGAGCAGTACTTC.